This TCR beta chain is from a study of blood T cell repertoires in COVID-19. Overall study: PBMCs, B-cell-depleted T cells, or T cells provided the cDNA or gDNA that made up the material.

The table came from immunoSEQ multiplex PCR; TCRdb's copy has only in-frame clones and leaves some out. Of under 65,000 clones listed, around 90% were seen once; the top ten hold around a fifth. Deletions cut 0 bases from V and 12 bases from J, with 6 bases between. Germline values: CDR1 SGHVS, CDR2 FQNEAQ. This CDR3 has 11 amino acids. The rearrangement joins TRBV7-8 to TRBJ2-1; TRBD2 is a possible D gene (6 bases). This receptor was taken from a woman of 80 years or more with COVID-19, enrolled during active disease. The sample taken for sequencing was peripheral blood. The DNA of the CDR3 is TGTGCCAGCAGCTTAGCGGGGGGGCAGTTCTTC. Translation gives CASSLAGGQFF.